This TCR beta chain was documented in a study of blood T cells in healthy people across ages (dated by TCRdb to the mid-2010s). Some background on the complete study: In model experiments, template switching captured roughly one uniquely barcoded TCR beta cDNA molecule for every two T cells. The study measured age-related changes in TCR beta repertoire diversity using deep sequencing normalized with unique cDNA molecular identifiers. The donors were split into four age groups: young (average around 15 years), middle-aged (over 35), aged (more than 55) and long-lived (more than 80). To avoid experimental bias, donors of different ages were distributed randomly across sequencing lanes. Using the same blood draw, the study looked at two additional independent replicas of 1 million unique cDNA reads for two donors, one aged 18 to 29 and the other aged 80 or older. Broader findings and caveats from the paper: Observed TCR beta diversity per million T cells fell roughly linearly with age, and a significant reduction was already apparent by age roughly 40. Bulk unsorted PBMC profiling prevented conclusive comparison of naive and antigen-experienced compartments. Compared with the aged group, the long-lived group had more naive CD4+ T cells, fewer expanded clones and increased TCR diversity, a pattern suggesting age selection. The percentage of naive T cells measured by flow cytometry correlated strongly with observed TCR beta diversity. Because donor CMV infection status was unknown, age-related changes in expanded clonotypes were potentially confounded. Estimates of total diversity based on one million sequenced T cells were considered lower bounds and underestimates.

Libraries were made using 5' RACE. Instrument on record: Illumina HiSeq 2500. The second PCR ran for roughly 7 to 12 cycles and used a J-beta primer mix along with a sample-barcoded 5' primer. Each TCR beta cDNA molecule received a unique molecular identifier from a template-switch 5' adaptor carrying 12 random nucleotides. Each sample yielded at least 2.5 million CDR3-containing paired-end reads. First-strand cDNA was synthesized from all RNA with the Mint cDNA synthesis kit, primed by a TRBC-specific oligonucleotide. After uracil-DNA glycosylase treatment, a first 18-cycle PCR used universal primers M1SS and BC2_uni_R on all cDNA. In the paper's pipeline: Normalization of each sample was performed by random selection of 1 million high-quality reads, each carrying a distinct molecular identifier. Reads with shared molecular identifiers were discarded instead of being binned into consensus sequences. MiTCR, run with a Q25 quality threshold and the strictest error-elimination algorithm, handled CDR3 identification, clonotype clustering and error correction. A nonparametric unseen species model using Euler transformation provided a lower-bound estimate of total TCR beta diversity. The raw public reads went through TCRdb reprocessing: fastp at Q25, MiXCR clone calling, in-frame beta chains kept. CDR3 protein duplicates are merged, each entry listing the most common genes and DNA. In this record, the V and J calls reflect TCRdb's handling and not the investigators' own analysis. The sample table holds roughly 2 million distinct CDR3 sequences, of which 49% were seen once. The ten most abundant clones make up around 2.1% of the sample.

As for this clonotype: This clone's antigen is unknown. Per-base quality was not reported, and no clone a single base away is much larger than it.

The donors were roughly 39 Caucasian individuals from Russia, aged 6 to 90 years, who were systemically healthy. Each donor gave 8 to 10 milliliters of peripheral blood, drawn into EDTA-treated Vacutainer tubes. Ficoll-Paque density-gradient centrifugation was used to isolate PBMCs, with at least 6.5 million obtained per sample. Total RNA was extracted from PBMCs with Trizol reagent, with at least 5.5 micrograms obtained per sample. For every donor, an aliquot of PBMCs went through flow cytometry to measure the percentages of naive CD45RAhigh/CD27high T cells. The TCR originated in a woman aged 35 to 49 in good health. Sequenced material: blood.

The bases read TGCGCCAGCAGCTTTTTAGAGACCACAGATACGCAGTATTTT. Its product reads: CASSFLETTDTQYF. The sequence joins TRBV5-1 to TRBJ2-3; the D gene is unclear. The CDR3 sequence holds 14 residues, the cysteine and phenylalanine included. Of all the DNA, just the CDR3 is kept, 42 bases in frame from base 1. The germline V gene yields SGHRS for CDR1 and YFSETQ for CDR2. Between the V and J ends, shortened by 2 bases and 2 bases respectively, the junction contains 9 bases.